This T cell receptor beta chain was found in a study of T-cell memory formation after mild COVID-19 (dated by TCRdb to the early 2020s). With regard to the full study: TCR sequence clusters from the two donors were largely donor specific. Longitudinal TCRalpha and TCRbeta repertoire sequencing tracked T-cell clones expanding and contracting after mild COVID-19 in two donors. The cohort comprised two young, previously healthy adult volunteers, one female and one male.

Ficoll-Paque density gradient centrifugation was used to isolate PBMCs. The listed sequencing device is Illumina NovaSeq 6000. cDNA libraries for TCRalpha and TCRbeta were prepared by 5'RACE using constant-segment primers, with sample barcodes and unique molecular identifiers added. Trizol reagent was used to extract RNA from every sample. Libraries were amplified in two PCR steps, with a second sample barcode and Illumina TruSeq adapters added in the second step. The libraries were sequenced on an Illumina NovaSeq using 2 x 150 bp paired-end reads. On the study's bioinformatics: With migec v1.2.7, reads were demultiplexed and then collapsed into UMI-guided consensus sequences. Using mixcr v2.1.11, UMI consensuses were aligned to TRA and TRB V and J templates and then assembled into clonotypes. A clonotype was counted as expanded or contracted only when both edgeR and NoisET called the clonotype significant, with the noise models trained on biological replicates. For edgeR calls, the cutoffs were a false discovery rate-adjusted p below 0.01 and a log2 fold-change threshold of 1. As an exploratory analysis of dynamics, max-normalized trajectories of the 1000 most abundant clonotypes were examined by PCA with hierarchical clustering. Separately sequenced CD4+ and CD8+ repertoires were used to assign a CD4 or CD8 phenotype to each responding clone. TCRdb handled the public reads itself, with Q25 trimming in fastp and clone calling in MiXCR, and kept productive beta chains. CDR3 protein duplicates are merged, each entry listing the most common genes and DNA. V and J calls and clone size were set by TCRdb, not the authors. Recorded for this sample are 450,000 or so distinct CDR3 sequences; around 19% of them occurred a single time. The top ten constitute approximately 8.4% of the sample.

The CDR3 numbers 16 residues from cysteine through phenylalanine. The entry retains the CDR3 DNA only, 48 bases that are in frame from base 1. The germline V gene gives CDR1 as ENHRY and CDR2 as SYGVKD. The junction shows trimming of 4 bases on V and 4 bases on J, and the gene matches do not reach 6 bases of it. This clonotype was counted a single time. The antigen it recognizes is unknown. No base quality values were provided; no much bigger clone lies one nucleotide off. The investigation overall reported the following: Some responding clones were detected in pre-infection memory, suggesting pre-existing cross-reactive memory T cells joined the SARS-CoV-2 response. Clones that contracted from day 15 to 85 showed balanced CD4/CD8 phenotypes, whereas a second wave of clones that expanded from day 15 to 37 leaned towards CD4+. Contracting CD4+ clones were found mainly in CM and EM memory subsets, while CD8+ clones were enriched in EMRA. The study included only a couple of mild cases, and larger cohorts that include severe cases with pre-infection samples were judged to be necessary. SARS-CoV-2 specificity of the second-wave clones peaking on day 37 was not confirmed.

Sequenced sample: PBMCs or a T cell subset sorted from them (not recorded which). This chain is built from TRBV10-3 and TRBJ2-3; the junction holds 12 bases that match TRBD2. The TCR sequence derives from an adult woman who had mild COVID-19 (a few samples of this study predate the infection). The sample titles of this study are shuffled in the database, so cell type and time point are left out; the donor was told from shared clones. This receptor carries the CDR3 CAISGLTSGSPDTQYF. The sequenced DNA is TGTGCCATCAGTGGTTTGACTAGCGGGAGTCCAGATACGCAGTATTTT.